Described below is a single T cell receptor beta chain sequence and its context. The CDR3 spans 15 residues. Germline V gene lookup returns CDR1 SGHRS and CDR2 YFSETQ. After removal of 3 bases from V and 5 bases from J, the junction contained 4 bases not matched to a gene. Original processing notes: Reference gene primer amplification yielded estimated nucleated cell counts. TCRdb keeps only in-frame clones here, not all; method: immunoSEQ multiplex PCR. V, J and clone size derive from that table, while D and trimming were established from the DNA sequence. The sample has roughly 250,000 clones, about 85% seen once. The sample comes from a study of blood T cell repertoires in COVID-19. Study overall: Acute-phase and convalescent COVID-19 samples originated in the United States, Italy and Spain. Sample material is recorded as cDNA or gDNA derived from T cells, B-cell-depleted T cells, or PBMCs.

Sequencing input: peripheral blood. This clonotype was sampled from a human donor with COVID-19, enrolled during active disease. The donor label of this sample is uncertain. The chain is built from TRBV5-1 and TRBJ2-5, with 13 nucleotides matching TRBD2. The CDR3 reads CASSSRTSGSETQYF. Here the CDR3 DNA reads TGCGCCAGCAGCTCCCGGACTAGCGGGAGCGAGACCCAGTACTTC.